This T cell receptor beta chain was documented in a study of blood T cell repertoires in COVID-19. About the research overall: Sources were T cells, B-cell-depleted T cells, or PBMCs; the material itself was cDNA or gDNA.

In the authors' workflow: For nucleated cells, counts were estimated from reference gene primer amplification. The table came from immunoSEQ multiplex PCR; TCRdb's copy has only in-frame clones and leaves some out. V and J calls and clone size are as listed in that table; D and trimming were resolved from the DNA. The sample lists roughly 250,000 clones; roughly 93% were seen once. The age range of participants was about 18 to 89 years, with residence in more than 20 US areas. Clinical history reported by participants formed the basis on which cohorts were assigned. The CDR3 consists of 11 residues. Germline V gene lookup returns CDR1 SGHAT and CDR2 FQNNGV.

What was sequenced was PBMCs or T cells enriched from blood (not recorded which). The rearrangement joins TRBV11-2 to TRBJ2-7, with TRBD2 matching 7 bases. This TCR derives from a woman between 35 and 50 years old with acute COVID-19. The CDR3 region is CAVAGAYEQYF. The CDR3 nucleotides read TGTGCGGTGGCGGGGGCCTACGAGCAGTACTTC. The entire variable domain, with the rest obtained from reference TRBV11-2 and TRBJ2-7, is as follows: EAGVAQSPRYKIIEKRQSVAFWCNPISGHATLYWYQQILGQGPKLLIQFQNNGVVDDSQLPKDRFSAERLKGVDSTLKIQPAKLEDSAVYLCAVAGAYEQYFGPGTRLTVT.